The entry below describes one T cell receptor (beta chain). Its recognized antigen is unknown. No much larger clone exists at a distance of one base, and base qualities are not known. Whole blood was collected in K2EDTA tubes by collaborating institutions according to the institutions' own protocols. For TCRbeta analysis, collaborators shipped samples as frozen whole blood, isolated PBMCs, or DNA extracted from either of those sample types. TCRbeta CDR3 regions were amplified from genomic DNA using the immunoSEQ Assay, a bias-controlled multiplex PCR. The original pipeline was this. The number of nucleated cells in each sample was estimated from the amplification of reference gene primers within the assay. To quantify the absolute abundance of each unique TCRbeta CDR3 rearrangement, sequence reads were collapsed and filtered. For each sample, productive Simpson clonality was calculated as the square root of Simpson's diversity index across productive rearrangements. This immuneACCESS table, as held by TCRdb, lists in-frame sequences with V and J called but not all clones. Of the missing ones, under half trace to an unresolved V gene in checked studies; the others have no known cause. V and J calls and clone size are as listed in that table; D and trimming were resolved from the DNA. This sample gives about 180,000 clones in total; about 81% of them show up just once. About 8.4% of the sample is held by the ten biggest clonotypes.

The sample originates from a study of blood T cell repertoires in COVID-19 (dated by TCRdb to the early 2020s). At the level of the whole study: Samples from collaborators originated in the United States, Italy and Spain and spanned both the acute and convalescent phases of COVID-19. The material from the prospective study consisted of cDNA or gDNA derived from T cells, B-cell-depleted T cells, or PBMCs. Deeply sampled blood TCRbeta repertoires from subjects exposed to, actively infected with, or recovered from COVID-19 were included in the dataset. A freely available public database, intended as a resource for researchers studying the immune response to SARS-CoV-2, is where the repertoires were released. The samples were drawn from two sources: the first 160 participants of the ongoing ImmuneRACE study, and 1,254 subjects contributed by 6 global collaborators. Nearly every sample came with metadata listing a de-identified subject ID, COVID-19 status, age in years and sex. Where HLA class I and class II types were available, the types were taken from metadata supplied by the sample provider, not from assay-based typing. Paper-wide results and their limitations: Clinical and demographic metadata were provided uncurated, with the amount varying by source and participant.

V trim: 1 base; J trim: 0 bases; unmatched bases: 2. CDR1 SGHTA and CDR2 FQGNSA are derived from the germline V gene. Spanning cysteine to phenylalanine, the CDR3 consists of 15 amino acids. The read is trimmed to its CDR3 DNA, 45 bases read in frame from base 1. The TCR sequence derives from a woman aged 70-85 years with acute or convalescent COVID-19. The sequencing input was peripheral blood. The rearrangement combines TRBV7-2 with TRBJ2-7, and 8 junctional nucleotides match TRBD1. CDR3 region: CASSLGGTGSYEQYF. The DNA sequence is TGTGCCAGCAGCTTAGGGGGGACAGGCTCCTACGAGCAGTACTTC.